A single sample is the source of the 12 T cell receptor beta chains below, sequenced in a study of Ad26.COV2.S vaccination and SARS-CoV-2 variants. The table came from immunoSEQ multiplex PCR; TCRdb's copy has only in-frame clones and leaves some out. The profile covers around 450,000 clones, with around 90% appearing a single time and under 4.5% taken by the ten largest. Noted treatment: 19 received Ad26.COV2.S at low or high dose, single or two shots; about 5 received placebo; per-sample allocation not given. Repertoires come from day 63 after the first vaccine or placebo injection. Sequenced material: peripheral blood, taken in a trial of Ad26.COV2.S vaccine versus placebo. These receptors came from a person aged 18-60 years who received the Ad26.COV2.S COVID-19 vaccine or a placebo.

The chain is built from TRBV6-5 and TRBJ2-1; D is ambiguous. V lost 0 bases, J lost 13 bases, and 4 bases lay in between. Germline CDR1 reads MNHEY; CDR2 reads SVGAGI. The CDR3 sequence is 10 residues long. DNA for the CDR3: TGTGCCAGCAGTTACTCTCGACAGTTCTTC. Translating gives CASSYSRQFF.

The gene calls are TRBV7-9 and TRBJ2-7; the match to TRBD2 covers 7 bases. From germline, CDR1 is SEHNR and CDR2 FQNEAQ (reference sequence). J was trimmed by 5 bases and V by 5 bases; bases with no gene match: 9. The CDR3 is made up of 14 amino acids. CDR3 nucleotide sequence: TGTGCCAGCAGCCCTACTAGCGAGAACAACGAGCAGTACTTC. It codes for CASSPTSENNEQYF.

The chain couples TRBV21-1 to TRBJ2-7; the table calls TRBD2, which could not be checked here. TRBV21-1 corresponds to a pseudogene. CDR3 length equals 17 residues. The CDR3 protein is CASSKPGGTYDYYEQYF. The CDR3 region has the DNA TGTGCCAGCAGCAAACCAGGCGGGACTTACGACTACTACGAGCAGTACTTC.

The chain uses TRBV7-3 and TRBJ2-7, with TRBD2 identical over 8 bases. This CDR3 region has 14 residues. The germline V gene encodes CDR1 SGHTA and CDR2 FQGTGA. Trimming at V came to 3 bases and at J to 6 bases, leaving 7 bases not matched to a gene. The CDR3 nucleotides are TGTGCCAGCAGCTTGAGCGGGAGCCCGGGCGAGCAGTACTTC. Protein: CASSLSGSPGEQYF. The variable domain in full, completed from reference TRBV7-3 and TRBJ2-7, reads GAGVSQTPSNKVTEKGKYVELRCDPISGHTALYWYRQSLGQGPEFLIYFQGTGAADDSGLPNDRFFAVRPEGSVSTLKIQRTERGDSAVYLCASSLSGSPGEQYFGPGTRLTVT.

The table lists this clone with a count of one. The chain employs TRBV5-6 and TRBJ2-7; 7 bases are shared with TRBD1. This CDR3 is 16 amino acids long. The germline gives CDR1 SGHDT, CDR2 YYEEEE. With 1 base clipped from V and 5 bases from J, the junction kept 12 bases outside the gene matches. The CDR3 nucleotides are TGTGCCAGCAGCTTGAGGTTTGTGACAGGGCATCACGAGCAGTACTTC. Translation gives CASSLRFVTGHHEQYF.

The V call is TRBV2, the J call TRBJ2-7, with 7 bases that match TRBD1. Germline-derived CDR1 and CDR2 are SNHLY and FYNNEI. CDR3 length equals 14 residues. V trimming: 7 bases; J trimming: 0 bases; junction bases outside the gene matches: 6. CDR3 protein: CASKTDRNSYEQYF. Written as DNA, the CDR3 is TGTGCCAGCAAGACGGACAGGAACTCCTACGAGCAGTACTTC.

This clone was seen once. The chain links TRBV5-5 to TRBJ2-5; D not certain. Germline CDR1 is SGHKS and CDR2 is YYEKEE (reference sequence). The V and J ends lost 6 bases and 2 bases respectively, with 11 bases between them. The CDR3 has 13 amino acids. CDR3 in amino acids: CASILTLQETQYF. In DNA, the CDR3 is TGTGCCAGCATACTAACGTTACAAGAGACCCAGTACTTC. Looking up the rest from reference TRBV5-5 and TRBJ2-5 gives the full variable domain: DAGVTQSPTHLIKTRGQQVTLRCSPISGHKSVSWYQQVLGQGPQFIFQYYEKEERGRGNFPDRFSARQFPNYSSELNVNALLLGDSALYLCASILTLQETQYFGPGTRLLVL.

The rearrangement uses TRBV5-1 and TRBJ2-1; D is possibly TRBD1 or TRBD2 (5 bases each). CDR1 is SGHRS, CDR2 YFSETQ, per germline. Trimming pared 1 base from V and 7 bases from J, leaving 9 bases between. The CDR3 length is 13 residues. The CDR3: CASSLRWGNEQFF. The CDR3 DNA reads as TGCGCCAGCAGCTTGCGGTGGGGGAATGAGCAGTTCTTC.

This clone turned up a few times. This chain joins TRBV6-4 and TRBJ1-2; 8 bases are shared with TRBD1. The germline V gene has CDR1 MRHNA and CDR2 SNTAGT. V lost 0 bases to trimming and J lost 5 bases; unmatched junction nucleotides: 2. The CDR3 has 14 residues. In DNA form, the CDR3 reads TGTGCCAGCAGTGACTCTTACAGGGGGTATGGCTACACCTTC. Its translation is CASSDSYRGYGYTF.

This chain uses TRBV10-3 with TRBJ1-5; TRBD1 agrees at 9 bases. J gave up 11 bases and V 0 bases, and 8 bases lay outside the gene matches. The V gene's germline CDR1 is ENHRY and CDR2 SYGVKD. CDR3 length equals 15 residues. The DNA for the CDR3 is TGTGCCATCAGTGAGTCAGGGACAGGGCAATCGGCCCAGCATTTT. Amino acid sequence: CAISESGTGQSAQHF.

The chain links TRBV19 to TRBJ2-7; 8 bases align to TRBD1. Germline CDR1 is LNHDA and CDR2 is SQIVND (reference sequence). CDR3 length: 13 amino acids. V gave up 4 bases and J gave up 5 bases; unmatched junction bases: 4. Here the CDR3 DNA reads TGTGCCAGTAGTACAACAGGGGGGAACGAGCAGTACTTC. The encoded protein is CASSTTGGNEQYF.

This clone was seen once. This chain connects TRBV12-5 to TRBJ2-3; D gene ambiguous. V lost 6 bases and J lost 0, with 7 bases in between. The length of the CDR3 is 13 residues. CDR1 is LGHNT and CDR2 is FRNRAP in the germline V gene. DNA for the CDR3: TGTGCTAGTGGATCAGACAGCACAGATACGCAGTATTTT. This encodes CASGSDSTDTQYF.